The TCR beta chain described here comes from a study of T-cell memory formation after mild COVID-19. At the level of the study: Largely, TCR clusters stayed within a single donor. Notes on the study in general: Clones from the second wave (peaking day 37) had unconfirmed SARS-CoV-2 specificity. Among contracting clones, CD4+ were mainly CM/EM and CD8+ enriched in EMRA. Pre-infection memory carried some responding clones, suggesting that cross-reactive memory joined.

Germline lookup yields CDR1 MDHEN and CDR2 SYDVKM. CDR3 length: 12 amino acids. This clonotype occurred many times. No antigen is known for it. At one boundary the junction diverges from the germline segment, which might be a read error. MiXCR was run by TCRdb on the 5' RACE reads, yielding one entry per CDR3 protein. The data show approximately 210,000 distinct CDR3 sequences, roughly 27% seen once. This chain joins TRBV28 and TRBJ2-7, with D tentatively TRBD1 (5 bases). Sequencing was performed on PBMCs or a T cell subset sorted from them (not recorded which). The receptor was isolated from an adult woman who had mild COVID-19 (a few samples of this study predate the infection). Cell type and time point are not known. In nucleotides, the CDR3 is TGCGCCAGCAGCTTGCAGGGCTACGAGCAGTACTTC. This sequence encodes CASSLQGYEQYF.